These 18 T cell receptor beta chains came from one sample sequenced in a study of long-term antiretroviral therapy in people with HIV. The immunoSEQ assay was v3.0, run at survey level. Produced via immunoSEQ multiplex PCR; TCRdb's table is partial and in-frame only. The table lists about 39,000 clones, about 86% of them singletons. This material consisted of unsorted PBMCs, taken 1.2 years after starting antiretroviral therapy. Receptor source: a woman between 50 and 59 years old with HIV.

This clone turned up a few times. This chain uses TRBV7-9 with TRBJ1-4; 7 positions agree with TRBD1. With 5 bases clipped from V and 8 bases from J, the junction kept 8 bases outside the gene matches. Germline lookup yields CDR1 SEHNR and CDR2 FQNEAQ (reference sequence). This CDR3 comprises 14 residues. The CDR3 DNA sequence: TGTGCCAGCAGCGCGGCAGGGGGAGGAGAAAAACTGTTTTTT. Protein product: CASSAAGGGEKLFF.

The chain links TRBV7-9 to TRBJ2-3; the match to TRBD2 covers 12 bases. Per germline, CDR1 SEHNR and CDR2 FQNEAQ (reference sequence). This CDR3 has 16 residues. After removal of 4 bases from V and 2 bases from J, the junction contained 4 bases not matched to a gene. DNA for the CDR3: TGTGCCAGCAGCTCGACTAGCGGGGGAGACACAGATACGCAGTATTTT. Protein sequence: CASSSTSGGDTDTQYF.

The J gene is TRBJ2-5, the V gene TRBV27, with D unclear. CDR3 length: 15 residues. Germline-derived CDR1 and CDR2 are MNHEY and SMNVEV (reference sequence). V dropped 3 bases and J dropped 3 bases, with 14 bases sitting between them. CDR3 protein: CASSFLPVPKETQYF. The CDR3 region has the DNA TGTGCCAGCAGTTTTCTGCCGGTCCCGAAAGAGACCCAGTACTTC.

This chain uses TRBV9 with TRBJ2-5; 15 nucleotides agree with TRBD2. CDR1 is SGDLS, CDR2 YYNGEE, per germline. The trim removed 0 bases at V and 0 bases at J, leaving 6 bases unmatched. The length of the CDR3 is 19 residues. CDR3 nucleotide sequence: TGTGCCAGCAGCGTAGCAGCCGGGACTAGCGGGGGGAACCAAGAGACCCAGTACTTC. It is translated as CASSVAAGTSGGNQETQYF.

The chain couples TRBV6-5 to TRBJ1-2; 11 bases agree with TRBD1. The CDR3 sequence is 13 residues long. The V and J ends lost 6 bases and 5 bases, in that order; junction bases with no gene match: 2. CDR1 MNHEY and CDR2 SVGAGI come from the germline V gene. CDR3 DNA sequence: TGTGCCAGCAGGGGACAGGGGGGTTATGGCTACACCTTC. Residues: CASRGQGGYGYTF.

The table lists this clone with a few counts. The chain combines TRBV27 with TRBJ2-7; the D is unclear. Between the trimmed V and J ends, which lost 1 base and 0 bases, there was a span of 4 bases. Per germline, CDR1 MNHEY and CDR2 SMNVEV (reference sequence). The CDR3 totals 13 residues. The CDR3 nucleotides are TGTGCCAGCAGTTTATATGGCTCCTACGAGCAGTACTTC. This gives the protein CASSLYGSYEQYF.

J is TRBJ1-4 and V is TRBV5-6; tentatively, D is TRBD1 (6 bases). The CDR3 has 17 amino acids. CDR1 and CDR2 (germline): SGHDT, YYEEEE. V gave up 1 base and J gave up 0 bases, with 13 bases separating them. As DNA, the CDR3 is TGTGCCAGCAGCTTGTACGGACAGAGTGCAACTAATGAAAAACTGTTTTTT. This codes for CASSLYGQSATNEKLFF.

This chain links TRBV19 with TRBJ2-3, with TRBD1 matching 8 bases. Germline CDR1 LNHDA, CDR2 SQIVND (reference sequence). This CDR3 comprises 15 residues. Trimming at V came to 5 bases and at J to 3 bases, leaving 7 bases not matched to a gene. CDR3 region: CASSGQGAGTDTQYF. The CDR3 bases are TGTGCCAGTAGTGGCCAGGGGGCAGGGACAGATACGCAGTATTTT. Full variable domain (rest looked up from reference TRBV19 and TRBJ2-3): DGGITQSPKYLFRKEGQNVTLSCEQNLNHDAMYWYRQDPGQGLRLIYYSQIVNDFQKGDIAEGYSVSREKKESFPLTVTSAQKNPTAFYLCASSGQGAGTDTQYFGPGTRLTVL.

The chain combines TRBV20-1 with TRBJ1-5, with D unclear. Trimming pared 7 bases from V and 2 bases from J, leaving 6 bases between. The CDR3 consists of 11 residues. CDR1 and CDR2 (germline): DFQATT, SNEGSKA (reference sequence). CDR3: CSVTRNQPQHF. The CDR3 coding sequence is TGCAGTGTGACTCGCAATCAGCCCCAGCATTTT.

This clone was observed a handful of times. CDR3 sequence: CASGRQEEGYTF. Written as DNA, the CDR3 is TGTGCCAGCGGTAGACAGGAGGAGGGCTACACCTTC. The rearrangement joins TRBV6-5 to TRBJ1-2; possible D gene TRBD1, 6 bases. Germline V gene lookup returns CDR1 MNHEY and CDR2 SVGAGI. The ends were cut back, 8 bases at V and 8 bases at J, with 15 bases in the middle. The length of the CDR3 is 12 residues.

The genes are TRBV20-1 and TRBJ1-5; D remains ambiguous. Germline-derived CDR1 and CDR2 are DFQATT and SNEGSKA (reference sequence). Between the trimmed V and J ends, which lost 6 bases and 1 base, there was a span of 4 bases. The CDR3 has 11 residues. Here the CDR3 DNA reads TGCAGTGCCCTCAGCAATCAGCCCCAGCATTTT. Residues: CSALSNQPQHF.

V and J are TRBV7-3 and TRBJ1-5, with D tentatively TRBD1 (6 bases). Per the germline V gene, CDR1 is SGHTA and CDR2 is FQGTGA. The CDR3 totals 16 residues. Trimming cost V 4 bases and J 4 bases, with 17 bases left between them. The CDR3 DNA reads TGTGCCAGCAGCTCCACCGTGACAGGTCAGAATCAGCCCCAGCATTTT. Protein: CASSSTVTGQNQPQHF.

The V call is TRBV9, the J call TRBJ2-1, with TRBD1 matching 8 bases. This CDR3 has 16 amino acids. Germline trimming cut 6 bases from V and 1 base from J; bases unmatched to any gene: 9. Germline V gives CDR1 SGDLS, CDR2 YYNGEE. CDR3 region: CASTGSDRGSYNEQFF. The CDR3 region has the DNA TGTGCCAGCACCGGTAGTGACAGGGGATCCTACAATGAGCAGTTCTTC.

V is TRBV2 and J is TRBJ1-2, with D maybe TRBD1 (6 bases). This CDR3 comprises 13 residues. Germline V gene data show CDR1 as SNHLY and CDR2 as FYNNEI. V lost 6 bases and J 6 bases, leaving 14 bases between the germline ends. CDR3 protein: CASSPRTVDGYTF. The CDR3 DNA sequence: TGTGCCAGCAGCCCAAGGACAGTCGATGGCTACACCTTC.

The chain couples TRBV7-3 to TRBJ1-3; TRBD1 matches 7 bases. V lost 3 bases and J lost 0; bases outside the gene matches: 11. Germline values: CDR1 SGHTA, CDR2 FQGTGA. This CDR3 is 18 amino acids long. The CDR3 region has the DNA TGTGCCAGCAGCTTCGGACCCAGGGGGGTAGGCTCTGGAAACACCATATATTTT. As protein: CASSFGPRGVGSGNTIYF.

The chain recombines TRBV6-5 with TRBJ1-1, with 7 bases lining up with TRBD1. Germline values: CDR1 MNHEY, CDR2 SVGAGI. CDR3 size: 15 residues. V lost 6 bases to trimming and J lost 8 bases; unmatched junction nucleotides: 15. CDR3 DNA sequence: TGTGCCAGCAGACCCGGCAAACAGGGGCGGGCGGAAGCTTTCTTT. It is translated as CASRPGKQGRAEAFF.

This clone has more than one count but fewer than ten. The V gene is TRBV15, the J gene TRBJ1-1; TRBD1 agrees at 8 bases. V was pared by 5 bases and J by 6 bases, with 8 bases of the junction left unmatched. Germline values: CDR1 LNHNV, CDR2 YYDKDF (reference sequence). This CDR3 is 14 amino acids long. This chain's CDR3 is CATSLRQGSAEAFF. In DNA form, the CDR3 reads TGTGCCACCAGCCTACGACAGGGGAGTGCTGAAGCTTTCTTT.

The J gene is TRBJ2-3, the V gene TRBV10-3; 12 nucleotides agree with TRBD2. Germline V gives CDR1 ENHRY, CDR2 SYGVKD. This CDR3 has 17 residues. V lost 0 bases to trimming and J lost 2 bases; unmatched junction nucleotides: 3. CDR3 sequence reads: CAISESRLAGVTDTQYF. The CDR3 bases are TGTGCCATCAGTGAGTCGAGACTAGCGGGGGTCACAGATACGCAGTATTTT.